This section outlines one T cell receptor (beta chain) sequence together with its context. This record comes from a study of Graves' ophthalmopathy and Graves' hyperthyroidism. Amplified material comprised TCR beta CDR3 regions derived from RNA transcripts. The workflow started with a first-round RT-PCR run with HTBI primers and then moved on to a second-round multiplex PCR. TCRdb reanalysed the multiplex PCR reads using MiXCR and keeps one entry per CDR3 protein. This table holds hundreds of thousands of distinct CDR3 sequences, about 46% found once. The authors isolated PBMCs from about 10 ml of fresh peripheral blood. V trimming: 5 bases; J trimming: 4 bases; junction bases outside the gene matches: 8. Germline-derived CDR1 and CDR2 are SEHNR and FQNEAQ (reference sequence). CDR3 length: 14 amino acids.

Sequencing was done on a sample of peripheral blood. The sequence was collected from an adult man with Graves' ophthalmopathy. The V gene is TRBV7-9, the J gene TRBJ2-7; 7 positions match TRBD2. The CDR3 DNA reads as TGTGCCAGCAGCCCTGGCGGGAGTGGATACGAGCAGTACTTC. Encoded protein: CASSPGGSGYEQYF.